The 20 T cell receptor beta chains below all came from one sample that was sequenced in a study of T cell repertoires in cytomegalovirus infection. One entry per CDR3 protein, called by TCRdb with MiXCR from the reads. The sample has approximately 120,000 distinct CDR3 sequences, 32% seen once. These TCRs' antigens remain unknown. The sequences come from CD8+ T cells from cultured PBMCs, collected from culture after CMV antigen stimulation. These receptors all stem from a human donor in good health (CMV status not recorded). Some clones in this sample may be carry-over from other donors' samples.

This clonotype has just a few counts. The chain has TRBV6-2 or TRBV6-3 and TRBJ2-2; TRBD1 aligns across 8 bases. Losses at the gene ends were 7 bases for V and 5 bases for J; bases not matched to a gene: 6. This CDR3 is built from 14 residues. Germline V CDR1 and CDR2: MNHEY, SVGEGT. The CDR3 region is CASIGTGHTGELFF. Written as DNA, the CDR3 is TGTGCCAGCATAGGGACAGGTCATACCGGGGAGCTGTTTTTT.

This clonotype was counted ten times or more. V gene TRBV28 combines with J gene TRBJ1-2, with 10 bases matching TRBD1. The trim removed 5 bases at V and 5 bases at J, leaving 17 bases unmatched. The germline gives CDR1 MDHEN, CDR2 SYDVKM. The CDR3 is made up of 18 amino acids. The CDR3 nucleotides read TGTGCCAGCAGTGCAACCCCCGGACAGGGGGGGTCTGGATATGGCTACACCTTC. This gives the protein CASSATPGQGGSGYGYTF.

As DNA, the CDR3 is TGTGCCAGCAGTGACAGCAAGACCTACAATGAGCAGTTCTTC. The encoded protein is CASSDSKTYNEQFF. This sequence joins TRBV28 and TRBJ2-1, with a tentative D call TRBD1 (5 bases). Germline CDR1 MDHEN, CDR2 SYDVKM. The CDR3 spans 14 residues. V lost 5 bases, J lost 2 bases, and 10 bases lay in between.

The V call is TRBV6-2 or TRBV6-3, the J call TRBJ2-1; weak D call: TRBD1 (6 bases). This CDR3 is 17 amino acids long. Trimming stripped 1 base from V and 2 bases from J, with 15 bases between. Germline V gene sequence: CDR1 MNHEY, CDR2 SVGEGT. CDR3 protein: CASSYLLRQATYNEQFF. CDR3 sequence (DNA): TGTGCCAGCAGTTACTTACTCCGACAGGCAACCTACAATGAGCAGTTCTTC.

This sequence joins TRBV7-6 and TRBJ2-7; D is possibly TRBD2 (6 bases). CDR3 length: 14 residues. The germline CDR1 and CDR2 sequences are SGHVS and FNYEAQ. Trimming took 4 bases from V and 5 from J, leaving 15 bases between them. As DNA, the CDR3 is TGTGCCAGCAGCTCCCCCGGCGGGGTCCACGAGCAGTACTTC. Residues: CASSSPGGVHEQYF.

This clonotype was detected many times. CDR3 sequence reads: CASSLGQGGGTDTQYF. The CDR3 nucleotides read TGTGCCAGCAGCCTCGGACAGGGTGGGGGCACAGATACGCAGTATTTT. This chain connects TRBV7-9 to TRBJ2-3, with 8 bases that match TRBD1. Looked up from germline, CDR1 is SEHNR and CDR2 is FQNEAQ (reference sequence). This CDR3 spans 16 amino acids. Germline trimming cut 5 bases from V and 1 base from J; bases unmatched to any gene: 8.

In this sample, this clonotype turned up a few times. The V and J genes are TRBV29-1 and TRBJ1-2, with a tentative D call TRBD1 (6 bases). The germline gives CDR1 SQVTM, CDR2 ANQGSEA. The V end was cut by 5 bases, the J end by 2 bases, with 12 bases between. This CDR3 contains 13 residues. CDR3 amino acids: CSVLEGTNYGYTF. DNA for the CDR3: TGCAGCGTTCTGGAGGGGACAAACTATGGCTACACCTTC.

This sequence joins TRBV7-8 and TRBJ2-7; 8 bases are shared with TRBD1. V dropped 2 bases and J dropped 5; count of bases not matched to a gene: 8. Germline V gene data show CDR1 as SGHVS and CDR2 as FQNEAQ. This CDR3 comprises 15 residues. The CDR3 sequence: CASSLYRGQADEQYF. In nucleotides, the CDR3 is TGTGCCAGCAGCTTATACCGGGGACAGGCCGACGAGCAGTACTTC.

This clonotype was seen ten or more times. CDR3 amino acids: CASRAGAGELFF. The CDR3 DNA is TGTGCCAGCAGAGCGGGGGCCGGGGAGCTGTTTTTT. This chain links TRBV6-1 with TRBJ2-2; 8 bases align to TRBD2. V lost 6 bases to trimming and J lost 6 bases; unmatched junction nucleotides: 0. The CDR3 runs to 12 residues. Germline V gene data show CDR1 as MNHNS and CDR2 as SASEGT.

CDR3 amino acids: CAIGWGDRTGAIQETQYF. CDR3 DNA sequence: TGTGCCATCGGATGGGGGGACAGGACAGGGGCGATCCAAGAGACCCAGTACTTC. The V gene is TRBV28, the J gene TRBJ2-5; 9 bases are shared with TRBD1. The germline gives CDR1 MDHEN, CDR2 SYDVKM. The CDR3 consists of 18 residues. Trimming cost V 10 bases and J 1 base; bases outside gene matches: 19.

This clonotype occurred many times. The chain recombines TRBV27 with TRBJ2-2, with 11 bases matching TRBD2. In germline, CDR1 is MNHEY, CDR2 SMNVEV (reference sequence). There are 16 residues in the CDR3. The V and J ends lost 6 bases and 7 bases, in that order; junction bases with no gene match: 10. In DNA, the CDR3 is TGTGCCAGCAGGGTTAGCGGGGGGGCCTCAGACGGGGAGCTGTTTTTT. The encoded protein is CASRVSGGASDGELFF.

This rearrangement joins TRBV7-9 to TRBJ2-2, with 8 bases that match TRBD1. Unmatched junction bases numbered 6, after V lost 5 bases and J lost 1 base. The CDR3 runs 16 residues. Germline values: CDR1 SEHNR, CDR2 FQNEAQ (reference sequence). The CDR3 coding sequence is TGTGCCAGCAGCCAAACGGGACAGGAGAACACCGGGGAGCTGTTTTTT. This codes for CASSQTGQENTGELFF.

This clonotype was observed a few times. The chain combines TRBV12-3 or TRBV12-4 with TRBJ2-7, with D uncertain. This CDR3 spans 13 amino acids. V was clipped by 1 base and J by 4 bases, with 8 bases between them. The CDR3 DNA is TGTGCCAGCAGTTTAGGGGTCGGGTACGAGCAGTACTTC. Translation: CASSLGVGYEQYF.

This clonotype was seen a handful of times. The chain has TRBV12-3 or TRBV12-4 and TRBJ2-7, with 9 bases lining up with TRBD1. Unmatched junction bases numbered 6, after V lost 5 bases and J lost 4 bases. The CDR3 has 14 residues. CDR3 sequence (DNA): TGTGCCAGCAGTCCCGGACAGGGGTGGTACGAGCAGTACTTC. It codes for CASSPGQGWYEQYF.

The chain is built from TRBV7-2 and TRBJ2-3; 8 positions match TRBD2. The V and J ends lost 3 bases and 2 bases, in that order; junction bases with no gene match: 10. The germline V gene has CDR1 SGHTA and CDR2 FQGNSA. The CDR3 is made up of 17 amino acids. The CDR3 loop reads CASSFRLVAGSTDTQYF. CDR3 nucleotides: TGTGCCAGCAGCTTCCGCCTAGTAGCGGGGTCCACAGATACGCAGTATTTT.

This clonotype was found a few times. The CDR3 nucleotides are TGCAGTGCTTCCAACCTAGGGGGGTTCTACAATGAGCAGTTCTTC. Its protein product is CSASNLGGFYNEQFF. This chain joins TRBV20-1 and TRBJ2-1; D may match TRBD1 or TRBD2 (6 bases each). From germline, CDR1 is DFQATT and CDR2 SNEGSKA (reference sequence). The length of the CDR3 is 15 residues. Trimming cost V 5 bases and J 3 bases, with 17 bases left between them.

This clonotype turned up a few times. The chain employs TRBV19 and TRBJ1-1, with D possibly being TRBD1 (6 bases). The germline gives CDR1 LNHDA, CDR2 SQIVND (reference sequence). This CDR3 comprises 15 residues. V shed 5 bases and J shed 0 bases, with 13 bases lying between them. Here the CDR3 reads CASSFAGTLNTEAFF. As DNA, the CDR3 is TGTGCCAGTAGTTTCGCCGGGACACTGAACACTGAAGCTTTCTTT.

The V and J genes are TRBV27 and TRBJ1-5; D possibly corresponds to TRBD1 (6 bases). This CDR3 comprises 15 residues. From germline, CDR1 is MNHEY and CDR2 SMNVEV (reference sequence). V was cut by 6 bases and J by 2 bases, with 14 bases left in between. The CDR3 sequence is CASSTRAGGNQPQHF. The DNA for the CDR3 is TGTGCCAGCAGCACCCGTGCAGGGGGCAATCAGCCCCAGCATTTT.

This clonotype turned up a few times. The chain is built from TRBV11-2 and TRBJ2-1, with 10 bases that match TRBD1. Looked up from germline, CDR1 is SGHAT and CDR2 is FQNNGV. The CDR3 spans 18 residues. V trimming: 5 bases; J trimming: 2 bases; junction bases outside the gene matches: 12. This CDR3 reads CASSITSGTGAAYNEQFF. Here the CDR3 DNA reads TGTGCCAGCAGCATAACGTCTGGGACAGGGGCCGCCTACAATGAGCAGTTCTTC.

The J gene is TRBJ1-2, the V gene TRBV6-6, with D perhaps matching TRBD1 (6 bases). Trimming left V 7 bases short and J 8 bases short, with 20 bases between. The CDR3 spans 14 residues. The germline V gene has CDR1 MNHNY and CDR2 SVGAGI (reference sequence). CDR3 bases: TGTGCCAGCACTGGGGGCAGCAAGAATCGGGGCTACACCTTC. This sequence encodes CASTGGSKNRGYTF.